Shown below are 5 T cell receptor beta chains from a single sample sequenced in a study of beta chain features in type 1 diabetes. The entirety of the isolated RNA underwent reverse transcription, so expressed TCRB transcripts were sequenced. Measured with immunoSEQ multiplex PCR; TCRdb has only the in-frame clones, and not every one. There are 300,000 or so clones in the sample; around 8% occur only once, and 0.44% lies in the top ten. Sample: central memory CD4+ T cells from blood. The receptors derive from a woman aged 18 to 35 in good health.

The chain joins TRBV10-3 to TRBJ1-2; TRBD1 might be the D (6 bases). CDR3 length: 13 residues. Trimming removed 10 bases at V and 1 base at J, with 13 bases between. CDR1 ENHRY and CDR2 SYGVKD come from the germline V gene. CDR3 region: CATQGQSNYGYTF. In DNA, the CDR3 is TGTGCCACCCAGGGGCAGAGTAACTATGGCTACACCTTC.

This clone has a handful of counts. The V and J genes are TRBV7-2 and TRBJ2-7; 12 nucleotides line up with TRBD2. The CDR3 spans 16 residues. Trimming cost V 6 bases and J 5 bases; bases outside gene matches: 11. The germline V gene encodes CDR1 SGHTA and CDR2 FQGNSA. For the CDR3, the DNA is TGTGCCAGCAGTTCTACAGGACTAGCGGGATCCCACGAGCAGTACTTC. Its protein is CASSSTGLAGSHEQYF. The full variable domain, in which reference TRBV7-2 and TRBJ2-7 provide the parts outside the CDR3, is GAGVSQSPSNKVTEKGKDVELRCDPISGHTALYWYRQSLGQGLEFLIYFQGNSAPDKSGLPSDRFSAERTGGSVSTLTIQRTQQEDSAVYLCASSSTGLAGSHEQYFGPGTRLTVT.

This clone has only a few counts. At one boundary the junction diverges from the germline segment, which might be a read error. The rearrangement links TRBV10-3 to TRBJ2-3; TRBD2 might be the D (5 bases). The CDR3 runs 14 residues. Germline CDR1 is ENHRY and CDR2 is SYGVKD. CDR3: CASSVTIATDTQYF. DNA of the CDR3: TGTGCCAGCAGTGTGACTATCGCCACAGATACGCAGTATTTT.

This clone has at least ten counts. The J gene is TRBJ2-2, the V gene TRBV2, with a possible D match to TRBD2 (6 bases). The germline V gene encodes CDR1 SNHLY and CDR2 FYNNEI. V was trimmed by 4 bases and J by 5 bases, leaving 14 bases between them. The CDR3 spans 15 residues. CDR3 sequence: CASSGPGGGTGELFF. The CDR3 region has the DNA TGTGCCAGCAGTGGCCCCGGAGGAGGGACCGGGGAGCTGTTTTTT.

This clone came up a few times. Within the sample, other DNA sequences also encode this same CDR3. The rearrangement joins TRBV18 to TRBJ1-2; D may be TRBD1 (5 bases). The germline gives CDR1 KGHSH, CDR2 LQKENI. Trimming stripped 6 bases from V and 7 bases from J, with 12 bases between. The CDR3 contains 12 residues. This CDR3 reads CASSLLGGGYTF. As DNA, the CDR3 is TGTGCCAGCTCCCTGCTCGGGGGTGGCTACACCTTC. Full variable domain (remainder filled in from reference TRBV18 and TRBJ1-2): NAGVMQNPRHLVRRRGQEARLRCSPMKGHSHVYWYRQLPEEGLKFMVYLQKENIIDESGMPKERFSAEFPKEGPSILRIQQVVRGDSAAYFCASSLLGGGYTFGSGTRLTVV.